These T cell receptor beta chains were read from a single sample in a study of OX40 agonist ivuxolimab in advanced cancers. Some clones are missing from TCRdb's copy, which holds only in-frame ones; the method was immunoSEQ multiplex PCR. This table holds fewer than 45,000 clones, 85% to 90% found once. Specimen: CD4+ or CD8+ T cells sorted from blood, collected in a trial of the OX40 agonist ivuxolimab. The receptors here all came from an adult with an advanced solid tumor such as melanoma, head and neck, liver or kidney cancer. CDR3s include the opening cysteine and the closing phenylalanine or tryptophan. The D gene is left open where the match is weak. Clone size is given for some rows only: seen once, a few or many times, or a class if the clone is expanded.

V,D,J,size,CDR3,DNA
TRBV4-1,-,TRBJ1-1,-,CASSYDTMNTEAFF,TGCGCCAGCAGCTACGACACCATGAACACTGAAGCTTTCTTT
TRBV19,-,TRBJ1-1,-,CASSIDRQGTEAFF,TGTGCCAGTAGTATAGATCGGCAGGGCACTGAAGCTTTCTTT
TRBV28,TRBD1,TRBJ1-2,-,CASSPTGTGRYGYTF,TGTGCCAGCAGTCCAACAGGGACAGGGAGGTATGGCTACACCTTC
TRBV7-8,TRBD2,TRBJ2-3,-,CASSLGHGGRADTQYF,TGTGCCAGCAGCTTAGGGCACGGGGGGAGGGCAGATACGCAGTATTTT
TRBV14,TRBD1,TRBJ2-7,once,CASSQTPGQGAYEQYF,TGTGCCAGCAGCCAGACCCCGGGACAGGGGGCCTACGAGCAGTACTTC
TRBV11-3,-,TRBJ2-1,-,CASSYAGVGEQFF,TGTGCCAGCAGCTATGCGGGCGTCGGTGAGCAGTTCTTC
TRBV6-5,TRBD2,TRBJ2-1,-,CASYGGTSSYNEQFF,TGTGCCAGCTACGGGGGGACGAGCTCCTACAATGAGCAGTTCTTC
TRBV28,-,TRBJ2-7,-,CASRPGNGEQYF,TGTGCCAGCAGGCCGGGTAACGGCGAGCAGTACTTC
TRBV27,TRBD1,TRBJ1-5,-,CASSPILVQGAGNQPQHF,TGTGCCAGCAGCCCTATACTCGTCCAGGGGGCTGGCAATCAGCCCCAGCATTTT
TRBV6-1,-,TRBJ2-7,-,CASRGSQGPYEQYF,TGTGCCAGCAGGGGGAGCCAGGGGCCCTACGAGCAGTACTTC
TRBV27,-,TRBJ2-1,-,CASRPGGLLYNEQFF,TGTGCCAGCCGGCCCGGGGGTCTTCTATACAATGAGCAGTTCTTC
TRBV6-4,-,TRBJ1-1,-,CASSEDGSTEAFF,TGTGCCAGCAGTGAAGACGGCAGCACTGAAGCTTTCTTT
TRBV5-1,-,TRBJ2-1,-,CASRALGDEQFF,TGCGCCAGCAGGGCCCTTGGGGATGAGCAGTTCTTC
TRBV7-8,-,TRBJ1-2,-,CASSGFGGLDYGYTF,TGTGCCAGCAGCGGATTCGGCGGCTTAGACTATGGCTACACCTTC
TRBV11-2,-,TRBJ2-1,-,CASSPQNEQFF,TGTGCCAGCAGTCCCCAAAATGAGCAGTTCTTC
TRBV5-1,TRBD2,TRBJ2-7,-,CASSLGGTSSREQYF,TGCGCCAGCAGCTTGGGTGGGACTAGCTCCCGCGAGCAGTACTTC
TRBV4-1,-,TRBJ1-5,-,CASSQMEYSNQPQHF,TGCGCCAGCAGCCAGATGGAGTATAGCAATCAGCCCCAGCATTTT
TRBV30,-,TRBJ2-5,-,CAWSVGLQETQYF,TGTGCCTGGAGTGTAGGACTCCAAGAGACCCAGTACTTC
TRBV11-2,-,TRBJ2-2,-,CASSYTNTGELFF,TGTGCCAGCAGCTACACGAACACCGGGGAGCTGTTTTTT
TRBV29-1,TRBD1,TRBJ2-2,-,CSVETGKNTGELFF,TGCAGCGTTGAGACAGGGAAAAACACCGGGGAGCTGTTTTTT
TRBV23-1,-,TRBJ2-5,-,CASSQTQEAQETQYF,TGCGCCAGCAGTCAAACACAGGAGGCCCAAGAGACCCAGTACTTC
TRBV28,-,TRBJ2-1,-,CATAGRTFPEQFF,TGTGCCACCGCCGGGCGAACCTTTCCTGAGCAGTTCTTC
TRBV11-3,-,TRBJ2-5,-,CASSPTSVQTQYF,TGTGCCAGCAGCCCTACTAGTGTCCAGACCCAGTACTTC
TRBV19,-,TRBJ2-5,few,CASSTEGARETQYF,TGTGCCAGTAGCACCGAAGGGGCCCGAGAGACCCAGTACTTC
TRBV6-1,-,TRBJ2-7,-,CASRASYEQYF,TGTGCCAGCCGGGCCTCCTACGAGCAGTACTTC
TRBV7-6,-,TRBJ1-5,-,CASSPFENQPQHF,TGTGCCAGCAGCCCCTTTGAGAATCAGCCCCAGCATTTT
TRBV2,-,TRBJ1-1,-,CASSAVNRAAFF,TGTGCCAGCAGTGCAGTAAACAGGGCTGCTTTCTTT
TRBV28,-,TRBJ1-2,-,CASSLAGDGYTF,TGTGCCAGCAGTTTAGCGGGGGATGGCTACACCTTC
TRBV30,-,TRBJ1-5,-,CAWSGGSNQPQHF,TGTGCCTGGAGTGGAGGGAGTAATCAGCCCCAGCATTTT
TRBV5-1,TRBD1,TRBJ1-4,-,CASSMTGGLNEKLFF,TGCGCCAGCAGCATGACAGGGGGGCTTAATGAAAAACTGTTTTTT
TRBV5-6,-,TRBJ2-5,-,CASSSFDRTKETQYF,TGTGCCAGCAGCAGCTTCGACAGGACCAAAGAGACCCAGTACTTC
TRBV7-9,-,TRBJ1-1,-,CASSGRMSQGAFF,TGTGCCAGCAGCGGACGGATGAGCCAAGGGGCTTTCTTT
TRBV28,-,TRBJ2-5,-,CASSSPGETQYF,TGTGCCAGCAGTTCCCCCGGGGAGACCCAGTACTTC
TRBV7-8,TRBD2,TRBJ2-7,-,CASSLAASGPYEQYF,TGTGCCAGCAGCTTAGCGGCTAGCGGCCCCTACGAGCAGTACTTC
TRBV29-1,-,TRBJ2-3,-,CSVEAPVIADTQYF,TGCAGCGTTGAGGCCCCGGTGATCGCAGATACGCAGTATTTT
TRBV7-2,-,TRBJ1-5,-,CASSPGGPWGQPQHF,TGTGCCAGCAGCCCGGGGGGCCCCTGGGGTCAGCCCCAGCATTTT
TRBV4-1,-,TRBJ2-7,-,CASSQEIRGIGSYEQYF,TGCGCCAGCAGCCAAGAGATCCGCGGGATCGGATCCTACGAGCAGTACTTC
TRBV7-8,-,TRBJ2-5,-,CASNLQRGGGQETQYF,TGTGCCAGCAACCTTCAGCGAGGGGGGGGGCAAGAGACCCAGTACTTC
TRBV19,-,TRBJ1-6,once,CASSPQVRHYNSPLHF,TGTGCCAGTAGCCCCCAGGTCCGGCATTATAATTCACCCCTCCACTTT
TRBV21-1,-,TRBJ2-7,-,CASSVAGGQGYHEQYF,TGTGCCAGCAGCGTAGCTGGAGGACAGGGTTATCACGAGCAGTACTTC
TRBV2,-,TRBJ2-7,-,CASTVGPFYEQYF,TGTGCCAGCACAGTAGGTCCATTCTACGAGCAGTACTTC
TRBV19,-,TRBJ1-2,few,CASSWAGINYGYTF,TGTGCCAGTAGTTGGGCAGGGATCAACTATGGCTACACCTTC
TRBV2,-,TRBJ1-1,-,CASRQGGSNTEAFF,TGTGCCAGCAGACAAGGAGGGTCGAACACTGAAGCTTTCTTT
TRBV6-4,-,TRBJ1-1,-,CASSDSSRTEAFF,TGTGCCAGCAGTGACTCGAGTAGGACTGAAGCTTTCTTT
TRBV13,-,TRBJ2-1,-,CASSEGVFRGGGSEQFF,TGTGCCAGCAGTGAAGGGGTCTTCCGCGGCGGGGGCAGTGAGCAGTTCTTC
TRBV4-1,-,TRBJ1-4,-,CASSQGTGKLFF,TGCGCCAGCAGCCAAGGGACGGGAAAACTGTTTTTT
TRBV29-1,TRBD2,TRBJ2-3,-,CSLGLAFGAQYF,TGCAGCCTCGGACTAGCGTTTGGTGCGCAGTATTTT
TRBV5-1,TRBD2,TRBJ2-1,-,CASSFGGGASGEQFF,TGCGCCAGCAGCTTCGGCGGGGGGGCGTCTGGTGAGCAGTTCTTC
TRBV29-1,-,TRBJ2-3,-,CSAKWAGDTQYF,TGCAGCGCCAAGTGGGCGGGTGATACGCAGTATTTT
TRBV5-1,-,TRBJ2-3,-,CASSLAQGRTDTQYF,TGCGCCAGCAGCTTGGCGCAGGGACGCACAGATACGCAGTATTTT
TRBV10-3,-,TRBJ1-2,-,CAISASQGGSYGYTF,TGTGCCATCAGTGCCTCCCAAGGAGGGAGCTATGGCTACACCTTC
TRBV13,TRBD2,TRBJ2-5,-,CASSLVGLAGDQETQYF,TGTGCCAGCAGCTTAGTGGGGCTAGCGGGGGACCAAGAGACCCAGTACTTC
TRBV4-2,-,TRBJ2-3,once,CASSQESQRVDTDTQYF,TGTGCCAGCAGCCAAGAAAGTCAGCGGGTGGACACAGATACGCAGTATTTT
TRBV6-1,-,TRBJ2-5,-,CASSSEGGTQYF,TGTGCCAGCAGTTCGGAGGGGGGGACCCAGTACTTC
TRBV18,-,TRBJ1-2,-,CASSPTTELAYGYTF,TGTGCCAGCTCACCCACGACAGAGCTCGCCTATGGCTACACCTTC